This is a list of T cell receptor beta chains from one sample in a study of blood T cell repertoires in COVID-19. The protocol was immunoSEQ multiplex PCR, while the TCRdb copy is restricted to in-frame clones and leaves out a portion. The sample has some 180,000 clones, roughly 79% seen once; the top ten hold 11%. Sequences were obtained from peripheral blood. The receptors come from a woman aged 40 to 50 with COVID-19, enrolled during active disease. CDR3s include the opening cysteine and the closing phenylalanine or tryptophan. The D gene is left open where the match is weak.

v_call d_call cdr3_aa
TRBV27 TRBD1 CASSGGDSMNTEAFF
TRBV9 TRBD2 CASFGRALSGANVLTF
TRBV7-9 . CASRPHLTEAFF
TRBV19 . CASATGRNSPLHF
TRBV3-1/TRBV3-2 TRBD1 CASSPTGDNEKLFF
TRBV18 . CASSAAQGNTDTQYF
TRBV29-1 . CSVDGSGLSNINEQFF
TRBV4-2 . CASSQVGGVPGGSPLHF
TRBV10-3 . CAISEGPPGQVDSPLHF
TRBV6-6 . CASSPIGAGREETQYF
TRBV5-1 TRBD2 CASRSGLAVETQYF
TRBV15 TRBD1 CATSRETRGLGAFF
TRBV11-2 . CASSLRPSEITDTQYF
TRBV9 . CASSTRQESTDTQYF
TRBV7-2 . CASSLTSSRETQYF
TRBV30 . CAWTALGEAGEQFF
TRBV5-1 TRBD2 CASSLGGSIDEQFF
TRBV5-1 . CASSLEGDGYTF
TRBV19 . CASSIYSGTTAFQPQHF
TRBV2 TRBD2 CASRREGRETQYF
TRBV28 TRBD1 CASGTGRNTIYF
TRBV2 . CASSENPVYSNQPQHF
TRBV4-1 . CASSPRQSNQPQHF
TRBV6-5 TRBD1 CASRLTGGQETQYF
TRBV19 TRBD1 CASKATGTGGVEAFF
TRBV6-6 . CASSYSGQVGLDQYF
TRBV3-1/TRBV3-2 . CASSQDPGGLTDTQYF
TRBV19 . CASDEPGTEAFF
TRBV13 TRBD1 CASSSRDRADNEQFF
TRBV10-2 TRBD2 CASSGTGEGETQYF
TRBV29-1 . CSAGTAAGETQYF
TRBV29-1 . CSVVSGVTSTDTQYF
TRBV6-5 . CASASGRGSETQYF
TRBV9 TRBD1 CASSEAPGGEQYF
TRBV15 . CATSRDLGAGANVLTF
TRBV30 . CAWAGLTNEKLFF
TRBV27 . CASSLGLAHYNEQFF
TRBV15 . CATSRGARGDTQYF
TRBV2 . CASSQGSGATEAFF
TRBV2 . CASSGDRRTAYEQYF
TRBV10-1 . CASSEGRGTDTQYF
TRBV28 . CASSILNYGYTF
TRBV18 . CASSPGTVETQYF
TRBV15 TRBD1 CATSTSQGALEKLFF
TRBV5-1 TRBD1 CASNDRDRDITGELFF
TRBV18 . CASSNRVSQETQYF
TRBV6-5 . CASSLSPSSYNEQFF
TRBV2 TRBD2 CASRTSGGFAGELFF
TRBV28 TRBD1 CASNFKGASNQPQHF
TRBV30 TRBD1 CAWDRGGETQYF
TRBV6-5 TRBD1 CASSYSTGVVYGYTF
TRBV19 . CASTPQGSSMSTEAFF
TRBV10-3 TRBD1 CAITPDRGYLRPTEAFF
TRBV5-4 TRBD1 CASSLRTGSSGNTIYF
TRBV6-5 . CASSYSEVQTNYGYTF
TRBV7-9 . CASSVLGDNKETQYF
TRBV5-1 TRBD2 CASSLVLAGGDEQFF